The 28 T cell receptor beta chains listed next were all sequenced from one sample in a study of Graves' ophthalmopathy and Graves' hyperthyroidism. The authors amplified TCR beta CDR3 regions, and they did so from RNA transcripts for repertoire sequencing. RT-PCR was first run with HTBI primers, then multiplex PCR in a second round. MiXCR, applied by TCRdb to the multiplex PCR reads, yields one record per CDR3 protein. In the table there are approximately 480,000 distinct CDR3 sequences, around 14% of which are singletons. What was sequenced was blood. These receptors all stem from a woman aged 25-40 years with Graves' ophthalmopathy.

The chain has TRBV10-3 and TRBJ2-7, with D possibly matching TRBD2 (6 bases). There are 12 residues in the CDR3. Trimming took 10 bases from V and 1 from J, leaving 11 bases between them. Germline CDR1 reads ENHRY; CDR2 reads SYGVKD. In DNA, the CDR3 is TGTGCCACGCGGCGGGGTTCCTACGAGCAGTACTTC. Its translation: CATRRGSYEQYF.

The chain uses TRBV3-1 and TRBJ1-5; D is unresolved. This CDR3 region has 13 residues. Germline V lookup: CDR1 LGHDT, CDR2 YNNKEL (reference sequence). The V end lost 1 base, the J end lost 10 bases, and 11 bases lay between the germline ends. This CDR3 reads CASSQASWKPQHF. The CDR3 nucleotides are TGTGCCAGCAGCCAAGCTAGCTGGAAACCCCAGCATTTT.

This clonotype was picked up a small number of times. The rearrangement joins TRBV20-1 to TRBJ2-5; no firm D call. Germline assignment: CDR1 DFQATT and CDR2 SNEGSKA (reference sequence). V lost 4 bases and J lost 5, with 17 bases in between. The CDR3 covers 14 residues. CDR3 region: CSATLVGQRETQYF. As DNA, the CDR3 is TGCAGTGCTACCCTCGTCGGTCAGAGGGAGACCCAGTACTTC.

This clonotype was observed many times. The gene calls are TRBV5-1 and TRBJ1-2; 8 bases align to TRBD1. Germline V gives CDR1 SGHRS, CDR2 YFSETQ. CDR3 length: 13 amino acids. Trimming at V came to 7 bases and at J to 8 bases, leaving 10 bases not matched to a gene. Here the CDR3 DNA reads TGCGCCAGCGGGCGGACAGGGATTGAGGGCTACACCTTC. It encodes CASGRTGIEGYTF.

This clonotype was counted many times. The genes are TRBV2 and TRBJ2-7; TRBD2 agrees at 11 bases. The CDR3 sequence is 14 residues long. The germline CDR1 and CDR2 sequences are SNHLY and FYNNEI. J lost 3 bases, V lost 6 bases, and 4 bases had no gene match. Here the CDR3 reads CASRAGTSGYEQYF. The CDR3 DNA sequence: TGTGCCAGCAGAGCCGGGACTAGCGGCTACGAGCAGTACTTC.

This clonotype was picked up many times. The chain has TRBV6-1 and TRBJ2-5, with D unclear. Germline V gene sequence: CDR1 MNHNS, CDR2 SASEGT. This CDR3 has 15 amino acids. The ends were cut back, 6 bases at V and 5 bases at J, with 19 bases in the middle. The CDR3 DNA sequence: TGTGCCAGCAGACAAGGACGGCTAGGCGAGGAGACCCAGTACTTC. It codes for CASRQGRLGEETQYF.

This clonotype was found many times. The chain links TRBV27 to TRBJ2-1; D uncertain. Trimming removed 5 bases from V and 7 bases from J, with 18 bases in between. CDR1 is MNHEY, CDR2 SMNVEV, per germline (reference sequence). The CDR3 is 15 amino acids. The CDR3 DNA reads as TGTGCCAGCAGTCCGACCCCCATTCTAGGGAATGAGCAGTTCTTC. Encoded protein: CASSPTPILGNEQFF.

This clonotype has a count of ten or more. The chain carries TRBV15 and TRBJ2-7; D is undetermined. V lost 3 bases, J lost 4 bases, and 10 bases lay in between. This CDR3 comprises 13 residues. Germline CDR1 LNHNV, CDR2 YYDKDF (reference sequence). In nucleotides, the CDR3 is TGTGCCACCAGCAGGGAGTATGGGTACGAGCAGTACTTC. Protein product: CATSREYGYEQYF.

This clonotype was detected ten times or more. The rearrangement links TRBV20-1 to TRBJ1-1; a weak D match, TRBD1 (6 bases). This CDR3 is 17 amino acids long. From germline, CDR1 is DFQATT and CDR2 SNEGSKA (reference sequence). V lost 5 bases and J 2 bases, leaving 24 bases between the germline ends. The CDR3 loop reads CSAFPLGRGDRNTEAFF. CDR3 nucleotides: TGCAGTGCTTTCCCCTTGGGCAGGGGAGATAGAAACACTGAAGCTTTCTTT.

At least ten counts were recorded for this clonotype. J is TRBJ2-5 and V is TRBV6-1; D possibly corresponds to TRBD1 (6 bases). Trimming removed 5 bases from V and 2 bases from J, with 18 bases in between. Germline CDR1 is MNHNS and CDR2 is SASEGT. The CDR3 spans 16 residues. The CDR3 spells CASSPYHRELQETQYF. The CDR3 DNA reads TGTGCCAGCAGTCCATACCACAGGGAACTTCAAGAGACCCAGTACTTC.

As DNA, the CDR3 is TGTGCCAGCAGCTTGGTGGGGAGACCCATCTATGGCTACACCTTC. It encodes CASSLVGRPIYGYTF. V and J are TRBV5-6 and TRBJ1-2; D is ambiguous. The ends were cut back, 0 bases at V and 4 bases at J, with 13 bases in the middle. The germline CDR1 and CDR2 sequences are SGHDT and YYEEEE. CDR3 length: 15 residues.

This clonotype was observed a few times. Possible read error: a much larger clone is one base away. The conserved phenylalanine or tryptophan is not found at the CDR3 terminus, so this likely reflects a read error. The chain joins TRBV11-2 to TRBJ1-6; no definite D call. The CDR3 has 11 amino acids. The germline V and J ends were trimmed by 5 bases and 10 bases, with 6 bases remaining between them. Germline V gives CDR1 SGHAT, CDR2 FQNNGV. The CDR3 bases are TGTGCCAGCAGCCGATCCTCACCCCTCCACTGT. The encoded protein is CASSRSSPLHC.

The rearrangement joins TRBV28 to TRBJ2-7; 9 bases fit TRBD1. This CDR3 is 15 amino acids long. J was trimmed by 5 bases and V by 6 bases; bases with no gene match: 11. Per the germline V gene, CDR1 is MDHEN and CDR2 is SYDVKM. CDR3 coding DNA: TGTGCCAGCAGGAAGAGGGGACAGGGTCCCCACGAGCAGTACTTC. It is translated as CASRKRGQGPHEQYF.

This clonotype was detected only once. The V call is TRBV19, the J call TRBJ1-5; D is ambiguous. Between the trimmed V and J ends, which lost 4 bases and 5 bases, there was a span of 12 bases. Germline V CDR1 and CDR2: LNHDA, SQIVND (reference sequence). This CDR3 is built from 14 residues. CDR3 loop: CASSTLNPDQPQHF. CDR3 nucleotides: TGTGCCAGTAGTACCTTAAACCCGGATCAGCCCCAGCATTTT.

The sample holds many counts of this clonotype. The rearrangement uses TRBV20-1 and TRBJ1-5; 8 bases are shared with TRBD1. CDR1 is DFQATT, CDR2 SNEGSKA, per germline (reference sequence). V dropped 3 bases and J dropped 2; count of bases not matched to a gene: 3. The CDR3 is 14 amino acids. CDR3 amino acids: CSARKTGGNQPQHF. CDR3 sequence (DNA): TGCAGTGCTAGGAAGACAGGGGGCAATCAGCCCCAGCATTTT.

This clonotype was seen at least ten times. V and J are TRBV28 and TRBJ2-7, with D perhaps TRBD1 (7 bases). Germline CDR1 and CDR2: MDHEN and SYDVKM. This CDR3 has 15 residues. V lost 6 bases and J lost 2, with 17 bases in between. CDR3 residues: CASSPRGTATYEQYF. As DNA, the CDR3 is TGTGCCAGCAGCCCCCGCGGGACAGCTACCTACGAGCAGTACTTC.

By share, this clonotype ranks as medium-sized. V and J are TRBV20-1 and TRBJ2-5, with 8 bases aligning to TRBD2. This CDR3 has 14 amino acids. From germline, CDR1 is DFQATT and CDR2 SNEGSKA (reference sequence). The V segment lost 3 bases and the J segment 9 bases; nucleotides outside the gene matches: 12. The chain's CDR3 is CSASRVTAGEAQYF. CDR3 coding DNA: TGCAGTGCTAGTCGGGTCACAGCGGGGGAGGCCCAGTACTTC.

This clonotype was seen many times. The genes are TRBV29-1 and TRBJ2-2; D possibly corresponds to TRBD2 (6 bases). CDR1 and CDR2 (germline): SQVTM, ANQGSEA. The CDR3 has 13 residues. CDR3 sequence (DNA): TGCAGACCAGAGCGGGTAAACACCGGGGAGCTGTTTTTT. This translates into CRPERVNTGELFF.

This clonotype was found many times. A much larger clone differs by one base, so this may be a read error. The chain links TRBV6-1 to TRBJ2-5; either TRBD1 or TRBD2 may fit D (5 bases each). This CDR3 is 15 amino acids long. Looked up from germline, CDR1 is MNHNS and CDR2 is SASEGT. The V gene lost 2 bases and the J gene lost 2 bases, with 12 bases spanning the gap. The CDR3 DNA sequence: TGTGCCAGCAGTGAACCGGGACCGACACAAGAGACCCAGTACTTC. Translation gives CASSEPGPTQETQYF.

This clonotype occurred many times. J is TRBJ2-2 and V is TRBV12-3 or TRBV12-4, with a tentative D call TRBD2 (6 bases). Trimming pared 1 base from V and 5 bases from J, leaving 8 bases between. CDR3 length: 14 residues. The CDR3 spells CASSLGAGTGELFF. CDR3 bases: TGTGCCAGCAGTTTAGGTGCGGGAACCGGGGAGCTGTTTTTT.

This clonotype was seen at least ten times. The chain links TRBV30 to TRBJ1-1; D is undetermined. The CDR3 runs 12 residues. CDR1 and CDR2 (germline): GTSNPN, SVGIG (reference sequence). The V end was cut by 4 bases, the J end by 10 bases, with 16 bases between. In DNA, the CDR3 is TGTGCCTGGAAAGCCCGCGGAGTAAGAGCTTTCTTT. It translates to CAWKARGVRAFF.

In its sample, this clonotype was seen many times. V gene TRBV11-2 combines with J gene TRBJ2-7; D remains unclear. V was cut by 3 bases and J by 2 bases, with 14 bases left in between. Germline CDR1 is SGHAT and CDR2 is FQNNGV. There are 15 residues in the CDR3. The CDR3 sequence: CASSFGQIRTYEQYF. CDR3 DNA sequence: TGTGCCAGCAGCTTTGGCCAAATTAGAACCTACGAGCAGTACTTC.

This clonotype was found many times. J is TRBJ1-2 and V is TRBV27, with D tentatively TRBD1 (6 bases). The CDR3 extends over 16 amino acids. V was pared by 5 bases and J by 6 bases, with 22 bases between. Germline V gene data show CDR1 as MNHEY and CDR2 as SMNVEV (reference sequence). For the CDR3, the DNA is TGTGCCAGCAGTCAAAGTAGTTTTCACAGGGACCATGGCTACACCTTC. It yields the protein CASSQSSFHRDHGYTF.

This clonotype has more than one count but fewer than ten. This chain links TRBV28 with TRBJ2-2, with 13 bases aligning to TRBD2. Germline V lookup: CDR1 MDHEN, CDR2 SYDVKM. This CDR3 is 15 amino acids long. Trimming removed 6 bases from V and 9 bases from J; junction bases left unmatched: 7. CDR3 DNA sequence: TGTGCCAGCAGATCCGGACTAGCGGGAGTCCGGGAGCTGTTTTTT. Protein: CASRSGLAGVRELFF.

This clonotype was detected ten times or more. The CDR3 bases are TGCGCCAGCAGCTTGGGAGAATACAGCACTGAAGCTTTCTTT. Protein product: CASSLGEYSTEAFF. The gene calls are TRBV5-1 and TRBJ1-1, with no clear D. Trimming shortened V by 0 bases and J by 4 bases, and 10 bases separated the two germline ends. CDR3 length: 14 amino acids. Germline V gene data show CDR1 as SGHRS and CDR2 as YFSETQ.

The sample holds many counts of this clonotype. The V gene is TRBV12-3 or TRBV12-4, the J gene TRBJ2-7; 11 bases fit TRBD1. The CDR3 extends over 14 amino acids. V gave up 6 bases and J gave up 3 bases; unmatched junction bases: 4. CDR3: CASSPGQGDYEQYF. The CDR3 bases are TGTGCCAGCAGCCCGGGACAGGGGGACTACGAGCAGTACTTC.

This clonotype showed up many times. J is TRBJ2-2 and V is TRBV11-2; D assignment may be TRBD1 or TRBD2 (5 bases each). The CDR3 runs to 16 residues. The germline gives CDR1 SGHAT, CDR2 FQNNGV. V dropped 7 bases and J dropped 5 bases, with 20 bases sitting between them. The CDR3 DNA reads as TGTGCCAGCACCACAGGCGGACTCGTCGTTACCGGGGAGCTGTTTTTT. Translated: CASTTGGLVVTGELFF.

The V and J genes are TRBV20-1 and TRBJ1-5; the D is unclear. The CDR3 length is 11 residues. CDR1 and CDR2 (germline): DFQATT, SNEGSKA (reference sequence). V lost 5 bases and J lost 5, with 7 bases in between. This chain's CDR3 is CSAAGDQPQHF. As DNA, the CDR3 is TGCAGTGCTGCCGGGGATCAGCCCCAGCATTTT.